The 26 T cell receptor beta chains listed next were all sequenced from one sample in a study of metastatic and nonmetastatic thyroid tumors. All patients reached thyroid surgery having received no treatment beforehand. MiXCR reprocessed the PCR reads for TCRdb. The table lists under 5,500 clones, about 26% of them singletons. The sequenced sample was adjacent normal tissue. These receptors all stem from a female donor with papillary thyroid cancer or a benign thyroid nodule (not recorded which). Some clones in this sample may be carry-over from other donors' samples.

This sequence joins TRBV25-1 and TRBJ1-4; D ambiguous. Germline V gives CDR1 MGHDK, CDR2 SYGVNS. CDR3 length: 15 amino acids. Trimming took 1 base from V and 5 from J, leaving 11 bases between them. The CDR3 DNA reads as TGTGCCAGCAGTGAATCAACGTCCGTGAATGAAAAACTGTTTTTT. Translating it yields CASSESTSVNEKLFF.

This chain joins TRBV30 and TRBJ2-2; no reliable D call. The germline V and J ends were trimmed by 5 bases and 6 bases, with 1 base remaining between them. The CDR3 extends over 9 amino acids. From germline, CDR1 is GTSNPN and CDR2 SVGIG (reference sequence). CDR3 residues: CAWPGELFF. Here the CDR3 DNA reads TGTGCCTGGCCCGGGGAGCTGTTTTTT.

The V and J genes are TRBV19 and TRBJ1-6, with 7 bases matching TRBD1. The CDR3 is 14 amino acids. Per germline, CDR1 LNHDA and CDR2 SQIVND (reference sequence). With 7 bases clipped from V and 5 bases from J, the junction kept 5 bases outside the gene matches. CDR3 sequence: CASTGTVNNSPLHF. The DNA of the CDR3 is TGTGCCAGTACTGGGACAGTAAATAATTCACCCCTCCACTTT.

The chain employs TRBV7-3 and TRBJ2-1; no reliable D call. The germline CDR1 and CDR2 sequences are SGHTA and FQGTGA. There are 15 residues in the CDR3. The V end was cut by 2 bases, the J end by 3 bases, with 11 bases between. Written as DNA, the CDR3 is TGTGCCAGCAGCTTAGTGGGGAAAAACTACAATGAGCAGTTCTTC. It specifies CASSLVGKNYNEQFF.

Within the sample, this clone is medium-sized. The rearrangement uses TRBV18 and TRBJ1-1; 8 nucleotides line up with TRBD1. V was pared by 3 bases and J by 6 bases, with 6 bases of the junction left unmatched. The CDR3 has 14 amino acids. CDR1 is KGHSH and CDR2 is LQKENI in the germline V gene. The chain's CDR3 is CASSPLGQGSEAFF. The CDR3 coding sequence is TGTGCCAGCTCACCCCTAGGACAGGGCTCTGAAGCTTTCTTT.

The genes are TRBV7-6 and TRBJ1-6, with 8 bases identical to TRBD1. The CDR3 is made up of 17 amino acids. After removal of 0 bases from V and 6 bases from J, the junction contained 7 bases not matched to a gene. Germline lookup yields CDR1 SGHVS and CDR2 FNYEAQ. The CDR3 nucleotides are TGTGCCAGCAGCTTAGCTCTTGAGACAGGGGTTAATTCACCCCTCCACTTT. Its protein product is CASSLALETGVNSPLHF.

In its sample, this clone was seen a few times. The chain combines TRBV2 with TRBJ1-2; tentative D call: TRBD1 (5 bases). Trimming shortened V by 3 bases and J by 5 bases, and 13 bases separated the two germline ends. The CDR3 extends over 14 amino acids. The germline V gene encodes CDR1 SNHLY and CDR2 FYNNEI. The CDR3 DNA is TGTGCCAGCAGTGATGGAGGGGTAGTATATGGCTACACCTTC. Its translation is CASSDGGVVYGYTF.

This clone turned up a few times. V usage is TRBV6-1 and J usage is TRBJ2-1; 9 bases match TRBD2. Per the germline V gene, CDR1 is MNHNS and CDR2 is SASEGT. The CDR3 extends over 18 amino acids. The V segment lost 2 bases and the J segment 7 bases; nucleotides outside the gene matches: 15. CDR3 loop: CASSENSLRTTSGNEQFF. The CDR3 DNA sequence: TGTGCCAGCAGTGAAAACAGCCTCCGGACAACTAGCGGGAATGAGCAGTTCTTC.

The rearrangement links TRBV20-1 to TRBJ1-6; 9 bases are shared with TRBD1. The CDR3 covers 15 residues. The junction had 0 bases not matched to a gene; V was cut back by 0 bases and J by 3 bases. Germline V gene sequence: CDR1 DFQATT, CDR2 SNEGSKA (reference sequence). The CDR3 region has the DNA TGCAGTGCTAGAGAGACAGGGGGCTATAATTCACCCCTCCACTTT. Encoded protein: CSARETGGYNSPLHF.

The chain combines TRBV20-1 with TRBJ2-7; D assignment may be TRBD1 or TRBD2 (6 bases each). This CDR3 comprises 14 residues. Per germline, CDR1 DFQATT and CDR2 SNEGSKA (reference sequence). V was cut by 5 bases and J by 0 bases, with 14 bases left in between. CDR3 protein: CSALRGGSSYEQYF. In DNA form, the CDR3 reads TGCAGTGCTCTGCGAGGGGGGAGCTCCTACGAGCAGTACTTC.

This clone was observed many times. At the DNA level, this CDR3 is encoded by other sequences in the same sample as well. The V gene is TRBV7-6, the J gene TRBJ2-5, with D possibly being TRBD1 or TRBD2 (5 bases each). Germline V gene sequence: CDR1 SGHVS, CDR2 FNYEAQ. The ends were cut back, 1 base at V and 0 bases at J, with 9 bases in the middle. CDR3 length equals 15 residues. The CDR3 coding sequence is TGTGCCAGCAGCTTAGTGCCGGGGCACCAAGAGACCCAGTACTTC. Its translation: CASSLVPGHQETQYF.

This clone qualifies as medium-sized (0.01 to 0.1%). The chain links TRBV13 to TRBJ2-4, with no clear D. Trimming cost V 1 base and J 6 bases, with 10 bases left between them. The CDR3 spans 14 residues. Germline V gene lookup returns CDR1 PRHDT and CDR2 FYEKMQ (reference sequence). CDR3 DNA sequence: TGTGCCAGCAGCTTAGTAGGCAGAGGAAACATTCAGTACTTC. Translating it yields CASSLVGRGNIQYF.

The rearrangement uses TRBV5-1 and TRBJ2-1; 9 bases are shared with TRBD2. Germline V gene data show CDR1 as SGHRS and CDR2 as YFSETQ. V lost 4 bases to trimming and J lost 1 base; unmatched junction nucleotides: 12. The CDR3 sequence is 18 residues long. The CDR3 DNA reads TGCGCCAGCAGCATGGGGTCCCTACTAGCGGGTTCCTACAATGAGCAGTTCTTC. It encodes CASSMGSLLAGSYNEQFF.

This clone is medium-sized (0.01 to 0.1%). The rearrangement links TRBV5-1 to TRBJ1-2, with D maybe TRBD1 (5 bases). V lost 3 bases to trimming and J lost 6 bases, with 12 bases between them. The V gene's germline CDR1 is SGHRS and CDR2 YFSETQ. The length of the CDR3 is 13 residues. This chain's CDR3 is CASSYGGENGYTF. DNA of the CDR3: TGCGCCAGCAGCTACGGGGGAGAAAATGGCTACACCTTC.

In its sample, this clone ranks as medium-sized (0.01 to 0.1%). The genes are TRBV20-1 and TRBJ2-7; no reliable D call. The CDR3 contains 13 residues. V lost 5 bases, J lost 0 bases, and 11 bases lay in between. The V gene's germline CDR1 is DFQATT and CDR2 SNEGSKA (reference sequence). The CDR3 here is CSAQESNSYEQYF. The CDR3 DNA sequence: TGCAGTGCTCAGGAGAGTAACTCCTACGAGCAGTACTTC.

This clone is medium-sized within its sample. The chain couples TRBV30 to TRBJ2-3; 7 positions match TRBD1. The V gene's germline CDR1 is GTSNPN and CDR2 SVGIG (reference sequence). V shed 0 bases and J 4 bases; nucleotides not matched to a gene: 7. The CDR3 length is 15 residues. The CDR3 region has the DNA TGTGCCTGGAGTGTACTGCGACAGGGAGCAGATACGCAGTATTTT. Amino acid sequence: CAWSVLRQGADTQYF.

A remark on this clone: The conserved phenylalanine or tryptophan is not found at the CDR3 terminus, so this likely reflects a read error. J is TRBJ1-1 and V is TRBV6-1, with D unresolved. Germline-derived CDR1 and CDR2 are MNHNS and SASEGT. The CDR3 spans 14 residues. CDR3 sequence: CASSAWAGNTDAFC. DNA for the CDR3: TGTGCCAGCAGCGCTTGGGCGGGCAACACTGACGCTTTCTGT.

This clone was seen only a few times. A junction end diverges from the germline sequence, so it may reflect a read error. This chain joins TRBV25-1 and TRBJ1-4; no definite D call. Germline V gene data show CDR1 as MGHDK and CDR2 as SYGVNS. The CDR3 is made up of 13 amino acids. The CDR3 protein is CVSQTGANEKLFF. In DNA, the CDR3 is TGTGTCAGCCAGACGGGCGCTAATGAAAAACTGTTTTTT.

The chain combines TRBV30 with TRBJ1-5, with D possibly matching TRBD1 (5 bases). The V and J ends lost 1 base and 3 bases respectively, with 10 bases between them. CDR1 and CDR2 from the germline V gene are GTSNPN and SVGIG (reference sequence). The CDR3 contains 14 residues. CDR3 nucleotide sequence: TGTGCCTGGAGTGCGACAGATTTCAATCAGCCCCAGCATTTT. Amino acids: CAWSATDFNQPQHF.

Within the sample, this clone is medium-sized (0.01 to 0.1%). The chain combines TRBV5-6 with TRBJ2-3; D call uncertain. Trimming cost V 0 bases and J 6 bases, with 5 bases left between them. CDR1 is SGHDT and CDR2 is YYEEEE in the germline V gene. The CDR3 spans 12 residues. As DNA, the CDR3 is TGTGCCAGCAGCTTGGCGGTGGATACGCAGTATTTT. It encodes CASSLAVDTQYF. Drawing the rest from reference TRBV5-6 and TRBJ2-3, the complete variable domain is DAGVTQSPTHLIKTRGQQVTLRCSPKSGHDTVSWYQQALGQGPQFIFQYYEEEERQRGNFPDRFSGHQFPNYSSELNVNALLLGDSALYLCASSLAVDTQYFGPGTRLTVL.

Judged by abundance, this clone is medium-sized (0.01 to 0.1%). V and J are TRBV2 and TRBJ2-5; no clear D gene. The V end lost 6 bases, the J end lost 5 bases, and 7 bases lay between the germline ends. CDR1 and CDR2 (germline): SNHLY, FYNNEI. The CDR3 sequence is 11 residues long. The CDR3 DNA follows: TGTGCCAGCAGCCAGATGGAGACCCAGTACTTC. This sequence encodes CASSQMETQYF.

V is TRBV5-1 and J is TRBJ2-1; no definite D call. CDR1 is SGHRS and CDR2 is YFSETQ in the germline V gene. The V and J ends lost 4 bases and 4 bases respectively, with 6 bases between them. The CDR3 is 12 residues long. Here the CDR3 reads CASSTRYNEQFF. CDR3 DNA: TGCGCCAGCAGCACCCGTTACAATGAGCAGTTCTTC.

This clone was recorded once. The chain has TRBV20-1 and TRBJ2-7, with a tentative D call TRBD1 (5 bases). CDR1 is DFQATT, CDR2 SNEGSKA, per germline (reference sequence). V dropped 0 bases and J dropped 2 bases, with 11 bases sitting between them. This CDR3 is built from 14 residues. CDR3 DNA sequence: TGCAGTGCTAGAGATAGACAGAACACCTACGAGCAGTACTTC. Protein: CSARDRQNTYEQYF.

The V call is TRBV30, the J call TRBJ2-1; no clear D. The V gene's germline CDR1 is GTSNPN and CDR2 SVGIG (reference sequence). The CDR3 extends over 12 amino acids. The V and J ends lost 2 bases and 7 bases respectively, with 9 bases between them. The CDR3 DNA reads as TGTGCCTGGAGTTTGATGAGGAATGAGCAGTTCTTC. Its translation is CAWSLMRNEQFF. Full variable domain (rest looked up from reference TRBV30 and TRBJ2-1): SQTIHQWPATLVQPVGSPLSLECTVEGTSNPNLYWYRQAAGRGLQLLFYSVGIGQISSEVPQNLSASRPQDRQFILSSKKLLLSDSGFYLCAWSLMRNEQFFGPGTRLTVL.

The chain recombines TRBV12-3 or TRBV12-4 with TRBJ2-1; TRBD2 agrees at 13 bases. This CDR3 has 15 residues. The J segment lost 7 bases and the V segment lost 7 bases, leaving 7 bases of the junction unmatched. CDR3 DNA: TGTGCCAGCACCATCGGACTAGCGGGAGCAAATGAGCAGTTCTTC. The encoded protein is CASTIGLAGANEQFF.

Relative to its sample, this clone is medium-sized (0.01 to 0.1%). The V gene is TRBV4-2, the J gene TRBJ1-4; D is uncertain. The length of the CDR3 is 16 residues. Trimming took 4 bases from V and 0 from J, leaving 12 bases between them. CDR1 and CDR2 (germline): LGHNA, YNFKEQ. This chain's CDR3 is CASSRTTVTTNEKLFF. CDR3 nucleotide sequence: TGTGCCAGCAGCCGCACAACAGTTACAACTAATGAAAAACTGTTTTTT.